This T cell receptor (beta chain) was sequenced in a study of T cell responses to AZD1222 COVID-19 vaccine (dated by TCRdb to 2020 to 2023). Turning to the overall study: TCR sequencing covered 230 to 250 trial participants: 200 to 220 given two doses of AZD1222 and approximately 26 given two doses of MenACWY control vaccine. Trial participants were enrolled by age into 18-55, 56-69 and 70-plus year subgroups, with about 150, 27 and 61 TCR-sequenced participants respectively. What the authors observed across the whole study: Spike-specific TCR breadth and depth rose significantly after two AZD1222 doses compared with day 0 and with MenACWY recipients. The 56-69-year group was small, and its depth increase did not reach significance, likely because of low power. Participants were mostly white British, with more females than males. The authors suggested clonal diversity may have been underestimated. Because no day 14 peak-response samples were available, the repertoires could be characterized only after the peak T cell response. The whole spike protein was spanned by vaccine-associated CD4 TCRs, and dominant responses were seen in regions 160-218 and 743-854. Reportedly, close to half of the unique spike-specific TCRs recognized epitopes lying outside the regions that are mutated in the B.1.351 and B.1.1.7 variants. Conclusions about previously exposed vaccinees are limited, since just six AZD1222 recipients were seropositive for SARS-CoV-2 at baseline.

This sample's time point label indicates: baseline before first vaccination. The treatment or condition label, as the study defines it: meningococcal conjugate vaccine given as trial control. Samples from vaccinated people were obtained from the UK trials COV001 and COV002, which included a single-blind randomized controlled phase 2/3 trial of AZD1222 (ChAdOx1 nCoV-19) in healthy adults. For TCRbeta chain sequencing, PBMC samples from trial participants were taken at day 0 and at day 28 after the second dose. The CDR3 regions of human TCRbeta chains were analyzed by immunosequencing. From the authors' description of their analysis: Repertoire TCRs were matched against a reference library of SARS-CoV-2-specific TCRs generated with the MIRA antigen-specificity platform. Breadth was defined as the fraction of unique TCRs that were SARS-CoV-2-associated, and depth was defined as the fraction of total T cells that were SARS-CoV-2-associated. Using the MIRA data, each spike-specific TCR was mapped to the spike region that the TCR reacts to and placed in a CD4 or CD8 class. Log10-transformed breadth and depth values were compared by one-way ANOVA with Sidak's multiple comparisons tests. The source is immuneACCESS, and TCRdb retained only in-frame sequences with V and J called. Part of the clones is not carried over; for the studies checked, unresolved V genes explain less than half of this, and the remainder is unexplained. The V and J calls and clone size are taken from that table; D and trimming were inferred from the DNA. Within this sample are 52,000 or so clones, with approximately 89% of them counted one time only. The ten largest make up roughly a fifth of the sample.

Points on this clone: Its antigen is currently not known. There are no base qualities to consult, and no much larger clone falls within one base.

The sequencing used peripheral blood, collected on day 0 of MenACWY control vaccination. The TCR sequence derives from an adult in good health.

The bases read TGTGCCAGCAGCTTATTAGCGGATGACGGGGAGCTGTTTTTT. It translates as CASSLLADDGELFF. Here the chain combines TRBV5-6 and TRBJ2-2, with a weak D call of TRBD2 (6 bases match). V is shortened by 2 bases, J by 7 bases, and the region joining them spans 12 bases. CDR1 and CDR2 are drawn from the germline V gene: SGHDT, YYEEEE. The CDR3 numbers 14 residues from cysteine through phenylalanine. Left in the record is the CDR3 DNA by itself, 42 bases read in frame from the first base.